This TCR beta chain comes out of a study of T cells in Graves' hyperthyroidism and ophthalmopathy (dated by TCRdb to about 2019). Context from the whole study: Peripheral blood was collected at initial diagnosis, before any treatment. The paper reports TCR Vbeta CDR3 sequencing of about 140 peripheral blood samples: around 45 ophthalmopathy, under 80 hyperthyroidism and around 17 progressor patients. To identify distinguishing TCR V-J signatures, a discovery cohort of around 100 patients was used, comprising approximately 40 with Graves' ophthalmopathy and about 59 with stable Graves' hyperthyroidism. In several Graves' hyperthyroidism patients, the study also compared T-cell repertoires from thyroid tissue with T-cell repertoires from blood. Following sampling, methimazole starting at 30 mg daily was given to hyperthyroidism patients, and high-dose intravenous methylprednisolone was given to ophthalmopathy patients. Whether ophthalmopathy could be predicted prospectively was tested in an independent validation cohort made up of 18 to 20 hyperthyroidism patients plus 17 patients who later progressed to ophthalmopathy. The 80 to 100 discovery patients were randomly divided into training and test sets at a 7:3 ratio. General conclusions and limits of the study: In validation, progression to ophthalmopathy was predicted by the model with 65% to 71% sensitivity and 72% to 85% specificity, a median of 6.5 months before onset. A model built on a 13 V-J signature distinguished ophthalmopathy from stable hyperthyroidism, reaching 85% to 90% sensitivity and about 81% specificity in cross-validation and 80%/75% in testing. Most expanded thyroid clonotypes (frequency above 0.001) were also detected in blood, suggesting blood repertoires may reflect thyroid immune responses. Sample size was not statistically predetermined, and investigators were not blinded to group allocation.

Comment on this clonotype: This clone's antigen is unknown. No clone much larger than this one lies a single base away; base qualities are absent.

In the ophthalmopathy patients, disease was moderately to severely active, with a Clinical Activity Score of 3 or more, a NOSPECS grade of 4 or more, and a duration of less than 3 months. Any patient with an uncontrolled infection, another autoimmune disease, pregnancy or lactation was excluded. Diagnoses were established on the basis of clinical symptoms, serum thyroxine and TRAb, thyroid ultrasound, and orbital computed tomography. PBMCs were separated from roughly 10 ml of fresh peripheral blood using Ficoll-Paque density gradient centrifugation. Trizol reagent was used to extract total RNA, and RNA quality was then checked on an Agilent 2100 Bioanalyzer. The CDR3 measures 17 amino acids from cysteine to phenylalanine. The entry retains the CDR3 DNA only, 51 bases that are in frame from base 1. Trimming removed 0 bases from V and 8 bases from J; the gene matches leave 10 bases unexplained. The germline V gene provides CDR1 LGHNT and CDR2 FRNRAP.

The TCR beta CDR3 regions were amplified from the RNA transcripts. The first round of RT-PCR for the TCR CDR3 was performed with the HTBI primer set and the Qiagen OneStep RT-PCR kit. A second multiplex PCR round built the libraries, followed by size selection and purification. Paired-end sequencing of the libraries was performed with 100 bp reads on an Illumina HiSeq2000. Processing in the source paper ran as follows. Raw data were processed with SOAPnuke, discarding reads with adapters, uncalled bases, mean Phred below 15, or no exact constant-primer or identifier match. High-quality paired reads were merged with COPE v1.2.5, and unique nucleotide sequences were defined as clonotypes. MiTCR v1.1 was used to align the clonotypes against IMGT TRBV, TRBD and TRBJ reference segments. Analysis was restricted to V-J combinations with a frequency above 0.0001, which covered roughly 99% of repertoires. The TCS score was defined as the ratio of F50 (clonal expansion) to E x V (chaos), calculated using BLOSUM62-based TCRdist between CDR3 peptides within each V-J. Welch's t-statistics and random forest reduced around 510 V-J features to 13, which were used in a naive Bayes classifier (R e1071). TCRdb trimmed public reads at Q25 via fastp, called clones via MiXCR and kept in-frame beta chains. Each entry merges the rows of one CDR3 protein and shows their most common DNA and genes. TCRdb's processing, not the study's, gives the V and J calls here. In this sample the table shows some 500,000 distinct CDR3 sequences, 24% of which occur a single time. The ten largest account for around 11% of the sample.

The TCR comes from a woman in her 30s with Graves' ophthalmopathy. The rearrangement joined TRBV12-5 to TRBJ2-2, with 9 bases matching TRBD2. The sequencing sample was made of blood. The DNA sequence is as follows: TGTGCTAGTGGTTTGGTACGGACTAGCGAGGAAACTGGGGAGCTGTTTTTT. This translates into CASGLVRTSEETGELFF. Full variable domain (CDR3 extended with the reference TRBV12-5 and TRBJ2-2 proteins): DARVTQTPRHKVTEMGQEVTMRCQPILGHNTVFWYRQTMMQGLELLAYFRNRAPLDDSGMPKDRFSAEMPDATLATLKIQPSEPRDSAVYFCASGLVRTSEETGELFFGEGSRLTVL.